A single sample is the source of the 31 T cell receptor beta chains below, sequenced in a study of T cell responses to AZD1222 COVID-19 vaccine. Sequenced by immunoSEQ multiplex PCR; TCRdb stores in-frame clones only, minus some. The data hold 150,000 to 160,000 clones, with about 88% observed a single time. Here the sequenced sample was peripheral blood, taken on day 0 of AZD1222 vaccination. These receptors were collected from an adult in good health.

The CDR3 sequence is CASSLGQDRFYEQYF. CDR3 nucleotide sequence: TGTGCCAGCAGCTTAGGACAGGATCGGTTCTACGAGCAGTACTTC. The rearrangement links TRBV5-6 to TRBJ2-7; TRBD1 agrees at 7 bases. The CDR3 has 15 amino acids. V lost 2 bases to trimming and J lost 3 bases; unmatched junction nucleotides: 8. Germline CDR1 SGHDT, CDR2 YYEEEE.

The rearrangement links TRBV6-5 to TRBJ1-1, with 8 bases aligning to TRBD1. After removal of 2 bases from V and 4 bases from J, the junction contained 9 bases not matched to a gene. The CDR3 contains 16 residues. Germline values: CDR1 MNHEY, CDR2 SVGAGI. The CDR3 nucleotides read TGTGCCAGCAGTTACCTGAGGACAGGGCCCGGCACTGAAGCTTTCTTT. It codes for CASSYLRTGPGTEAFF.

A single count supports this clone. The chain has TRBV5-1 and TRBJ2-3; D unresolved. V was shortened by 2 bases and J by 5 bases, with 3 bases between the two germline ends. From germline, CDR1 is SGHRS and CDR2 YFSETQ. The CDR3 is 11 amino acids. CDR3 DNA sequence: TGCGCCAGCAGCTTCGGAGATACGCAGTATTTT. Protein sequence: CASSFGDTQYF. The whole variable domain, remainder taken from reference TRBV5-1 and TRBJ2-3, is KAGVTQTPRYLIKTRGQQVTLSCSPISGHRSVSWYQQTPGQGLQFLFEYFSETQRNKGNFPGRFSGRQFSNSRSEMNVSTLELGDSALYLCASSFGDTQYFGPGTRLTVL.

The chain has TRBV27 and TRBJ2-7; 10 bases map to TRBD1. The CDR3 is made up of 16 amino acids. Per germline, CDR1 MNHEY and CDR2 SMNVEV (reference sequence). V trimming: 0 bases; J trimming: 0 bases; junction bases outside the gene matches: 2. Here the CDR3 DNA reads TGTGCCAGCAGTTTATCGACAGGGGGCGCCTCCTACGAGCAGTACTTC. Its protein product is CASSLSTGGASYEQYF.

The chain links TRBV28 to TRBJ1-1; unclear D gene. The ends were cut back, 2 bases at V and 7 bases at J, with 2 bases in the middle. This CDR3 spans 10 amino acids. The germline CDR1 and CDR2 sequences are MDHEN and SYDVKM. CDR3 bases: TGTGCCAGCAGTTTAGGTGAAGCTTTCTTT. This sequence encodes CASSLGEAFF.

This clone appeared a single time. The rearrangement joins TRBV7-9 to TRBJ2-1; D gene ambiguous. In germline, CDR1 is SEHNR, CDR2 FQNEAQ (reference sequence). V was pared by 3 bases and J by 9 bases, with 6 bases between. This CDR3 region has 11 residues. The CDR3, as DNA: TGTGCCAGCAGCTTTCTCGGTGAGCAGTTCTTC. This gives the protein CASSFLGEQFF.

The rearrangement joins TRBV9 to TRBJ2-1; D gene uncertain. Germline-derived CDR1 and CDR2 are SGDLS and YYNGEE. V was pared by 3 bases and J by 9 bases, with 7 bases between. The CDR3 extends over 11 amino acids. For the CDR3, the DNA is TGTGCCAGCAGCGGTAAGGGTGAGCAGTTCTTC. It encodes CASSGKGEQFF.

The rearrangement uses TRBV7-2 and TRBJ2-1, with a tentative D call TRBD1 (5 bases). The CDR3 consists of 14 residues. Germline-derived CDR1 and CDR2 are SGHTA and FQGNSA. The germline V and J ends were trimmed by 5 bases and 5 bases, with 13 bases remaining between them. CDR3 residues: CASSHGSGNNEQFF. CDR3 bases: TGTGCCAGCAGCCATGGGTCAGGGAACAATGAGCAGTTCTTC.

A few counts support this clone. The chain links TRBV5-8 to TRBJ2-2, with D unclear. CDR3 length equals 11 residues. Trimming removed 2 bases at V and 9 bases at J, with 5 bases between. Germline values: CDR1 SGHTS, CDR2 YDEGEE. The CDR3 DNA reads TGTGCCAGCAGCTTATACCGGGAGCTGTTTTTT. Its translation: CASSLYRELFF.

CDR3 sequence reads: CASRSGTVPSYEQYF. As DNA, the CDR3 is TGTGCCAGCAGGAGCGGGACAGTGCCTTCCTACGAGCAGTACTTC. V gene TRBV6-5 combines with J gene TRBJ2-7; TRBD1 or TRBD2 may be the D gene (7 bases each). The CDR3 has 15 amino acids. Germline V gene lookup returns CDR1 MNHEY and CDR2 SVGAGI. Trimming took 6 bases from V and 1 from J, leaving 16 bases between them.

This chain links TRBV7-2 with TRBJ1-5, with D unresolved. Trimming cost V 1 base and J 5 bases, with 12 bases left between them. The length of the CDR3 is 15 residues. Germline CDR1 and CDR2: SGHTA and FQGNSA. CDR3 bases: TGTGCCAGCAGCTTAGTCATCGGAGAATATCAGCCCCAGCATTTT. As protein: CASSLVIGEYQPQHF.

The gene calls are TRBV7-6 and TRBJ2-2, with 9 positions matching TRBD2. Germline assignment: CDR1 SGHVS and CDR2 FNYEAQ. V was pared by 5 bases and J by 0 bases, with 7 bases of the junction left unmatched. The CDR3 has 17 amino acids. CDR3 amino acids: CASSLVAGGPNTGELFF. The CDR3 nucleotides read TGTGCCAGCAGCCTCGTGGCGGGAGGGCCGAACACCGGGGAGCTGTTTTTT.

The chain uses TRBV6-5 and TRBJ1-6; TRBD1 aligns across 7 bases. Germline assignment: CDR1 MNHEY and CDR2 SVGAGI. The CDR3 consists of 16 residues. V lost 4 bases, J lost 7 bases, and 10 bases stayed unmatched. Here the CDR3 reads CASSWVETGINSPLHF. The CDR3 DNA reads TGTGCCAGCAGTTGGGTGGAGACAGGGATCAATTCACCCCTCCACTTT.

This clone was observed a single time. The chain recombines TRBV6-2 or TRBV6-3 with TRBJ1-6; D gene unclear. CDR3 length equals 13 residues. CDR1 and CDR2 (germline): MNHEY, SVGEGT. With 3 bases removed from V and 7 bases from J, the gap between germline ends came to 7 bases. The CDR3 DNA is TGTGCCAGCAGTTATATGGGGAATTCACCCCTCCACTTT. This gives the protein CASSYMGNSPLHF.

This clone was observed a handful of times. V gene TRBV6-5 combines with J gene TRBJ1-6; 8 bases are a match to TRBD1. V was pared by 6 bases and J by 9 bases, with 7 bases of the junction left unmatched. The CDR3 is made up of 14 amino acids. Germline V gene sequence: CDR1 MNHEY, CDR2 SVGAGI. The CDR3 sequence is CASSYGQGASPLHF. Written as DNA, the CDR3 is TGTGCCAGCAGCTATGGACAGGGTGCTTCACCCCTCCACTTT.

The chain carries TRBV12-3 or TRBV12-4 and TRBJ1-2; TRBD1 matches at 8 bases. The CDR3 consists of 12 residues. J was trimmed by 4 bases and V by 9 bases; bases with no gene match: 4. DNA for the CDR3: TGTGCCAGTAACAGGGGGGGCTATGGCTACACCTTC. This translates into CASNRGGYGYTF.

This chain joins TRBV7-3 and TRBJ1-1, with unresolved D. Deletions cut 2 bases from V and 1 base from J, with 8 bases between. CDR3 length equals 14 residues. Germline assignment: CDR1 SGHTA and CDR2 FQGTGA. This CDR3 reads CASSLLPTNTEAFF. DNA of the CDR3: TGTGCCAGCAGCTTACTGCCTACGAACACTGAAGCTTTCTTT.

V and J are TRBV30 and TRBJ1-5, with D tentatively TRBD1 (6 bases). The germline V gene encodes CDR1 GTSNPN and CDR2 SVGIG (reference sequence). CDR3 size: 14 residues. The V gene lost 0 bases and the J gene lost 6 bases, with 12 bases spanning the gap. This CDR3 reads CAWSVWGGGQPQHF. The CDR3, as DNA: TGTGCCTGGAGTGTTTGGGGGGGCGGTCAGCCCCAGCATTTT.

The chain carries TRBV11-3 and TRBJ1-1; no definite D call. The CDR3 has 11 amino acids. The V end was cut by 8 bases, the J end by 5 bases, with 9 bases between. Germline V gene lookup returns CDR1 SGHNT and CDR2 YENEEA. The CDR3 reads CASSRFTEAFF. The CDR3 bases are TGTGCCAGCTCTAGGTTTACTGAAGCTTTCTTT.

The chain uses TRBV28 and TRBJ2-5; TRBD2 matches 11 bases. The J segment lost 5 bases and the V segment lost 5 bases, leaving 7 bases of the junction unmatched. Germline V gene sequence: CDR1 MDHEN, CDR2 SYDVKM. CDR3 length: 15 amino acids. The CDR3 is CASSKPLAGAETQYF. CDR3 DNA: TGTGCCAGCAGTAAACCACTAGCGGGGGCGGAGACCCAGTACTTC.

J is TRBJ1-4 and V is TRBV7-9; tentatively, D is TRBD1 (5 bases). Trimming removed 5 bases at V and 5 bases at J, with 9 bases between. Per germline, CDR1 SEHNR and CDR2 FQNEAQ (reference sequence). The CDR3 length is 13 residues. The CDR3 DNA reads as TGTGCCAGCAGCCGCGGGGGGAATGAAAAACTGTTTTTT. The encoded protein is CASSRGGNEKLFF.

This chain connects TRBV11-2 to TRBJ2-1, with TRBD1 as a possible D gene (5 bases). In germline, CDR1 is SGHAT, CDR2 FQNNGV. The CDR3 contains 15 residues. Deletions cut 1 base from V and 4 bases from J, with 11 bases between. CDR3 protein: CASSLGGGAYNEQFF. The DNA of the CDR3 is TGTGCCAGCAGCTTAGGGGGCGGAGCATACAATGAGCAGTTCTTC.

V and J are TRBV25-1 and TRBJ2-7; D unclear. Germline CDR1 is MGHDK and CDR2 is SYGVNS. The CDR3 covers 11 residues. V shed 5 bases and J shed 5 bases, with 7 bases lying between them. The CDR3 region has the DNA TGTGCCAGCAGTCTGACCCACGAGCAGTACTTC. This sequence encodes CASSLTHEQYF.

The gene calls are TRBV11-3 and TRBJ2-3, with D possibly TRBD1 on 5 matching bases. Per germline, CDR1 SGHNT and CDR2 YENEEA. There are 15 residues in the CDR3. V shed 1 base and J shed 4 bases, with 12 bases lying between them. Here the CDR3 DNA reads TGTGCCAGCAGCTTAGGGCCCAGGGTTGCAGATACGCAGTATTTT. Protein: CASSLGPRVADTQYF.

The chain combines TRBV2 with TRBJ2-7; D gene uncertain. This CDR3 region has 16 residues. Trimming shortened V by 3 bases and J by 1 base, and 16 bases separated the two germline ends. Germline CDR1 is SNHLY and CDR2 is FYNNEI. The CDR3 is CASSDPRTMGSYEQYF. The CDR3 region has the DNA TGTGCCAGCAGTGACCCGAGGACCATGGGGTCCTACGAGCAGTACTTC.

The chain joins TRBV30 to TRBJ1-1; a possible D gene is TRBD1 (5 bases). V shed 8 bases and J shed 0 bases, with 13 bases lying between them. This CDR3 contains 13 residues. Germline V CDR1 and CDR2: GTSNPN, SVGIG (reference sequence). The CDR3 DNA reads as TGTGCCGAACAGGTACCACTGAACACTGAAGCTTTCTTT. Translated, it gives CAEQVPLNTEAFF. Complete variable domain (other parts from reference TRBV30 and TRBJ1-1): SQTIHQWPATLVQPVGSPLSLECTVEGTSNPNLYWYRQAAGRGLQLLFYSVGIGQISSEVPQNLSASRPQDRQFILSSKKLLLSDSGFYLCAEQVPLNTEAFFGQGTRLTVV.

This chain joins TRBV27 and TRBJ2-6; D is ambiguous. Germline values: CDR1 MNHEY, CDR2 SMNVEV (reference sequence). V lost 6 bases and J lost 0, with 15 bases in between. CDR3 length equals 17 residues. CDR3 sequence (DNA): TGTGCCAGCAGCTTCCAGACGGTTAGCTCTGGGGCCAACGTCCTGACTTTC. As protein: CASSFQTVSSGANVLTF.

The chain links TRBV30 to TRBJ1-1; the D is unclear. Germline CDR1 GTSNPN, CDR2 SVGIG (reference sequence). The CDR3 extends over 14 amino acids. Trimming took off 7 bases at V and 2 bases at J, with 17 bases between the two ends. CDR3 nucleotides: TGTGCCTCCTCCCTTGGGGAACCCAACACTGAAGCTTTCTTT. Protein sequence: CASSLGEPNTEAFF.

DNA for the CDR3: TGTGCCAGCAGTCGGGGTACAGGGAGAACCAAAAACATTCAGTACTTC. Protein product: CASSRGTGRTKNIQYF. The chain combines TRBV21-1 with TRBJ2-4; the DNA was not used to check the table's D call, TRBD1. TRBV21-1 is described as a pseudogene. There are 16 residues in the CDR3.

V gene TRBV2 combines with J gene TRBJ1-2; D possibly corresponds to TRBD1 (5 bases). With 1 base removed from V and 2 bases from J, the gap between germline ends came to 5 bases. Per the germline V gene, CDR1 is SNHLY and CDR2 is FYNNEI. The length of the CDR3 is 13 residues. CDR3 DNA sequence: TGTGCCAGCAGTGAAGAGGGGAACTATGGCTACACCTTC. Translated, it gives CASSEEGNYGYTF. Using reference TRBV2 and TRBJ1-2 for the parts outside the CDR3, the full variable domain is EPEVTQTPSHQVTQMGQEVILRCVPISNHLYFYWYRQILGQKVEFLVSFYNNEISEKSEIFDDQFSVERPDGSNFTLKIRSTKLEDSAMYFCASSEEGNYGYTFGSGTRLTVV.

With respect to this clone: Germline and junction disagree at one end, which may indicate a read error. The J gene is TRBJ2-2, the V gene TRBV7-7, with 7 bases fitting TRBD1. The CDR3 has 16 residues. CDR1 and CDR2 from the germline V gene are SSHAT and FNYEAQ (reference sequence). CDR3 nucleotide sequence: TGTGCTAGCAGCTTAGGAACAGGGGTCGACACCGGGGAGCTGTTTTTT. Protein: CASSLGTGVDTGELFF.